This is a list of T cell receptor beta chains from one sample in a study of T cells in Graves' hyperthyroidism and ophthalmopathy. TCRdb called the multiplex PCR reads again in MiXCR, with one record for every CDR3 protein. Among a few hundred thousand distinct CDR3 sequences, about a sixth were seen once, and the ten largest hold 15%. The sequenced sample was blood. The source of these receptors is a woman in her thirties or forties with Graves' ophthalmopathy. Both conserved end residues are part of each CDR3. Each record gives: V gene, J gene, D gene, clone size, CDR3 DNA, CDR3 protein. D genes are given only for firm matches. Size values are once, few and many counts, or a class for expanded clones, and some rows have none.

V: TRBV14; J: TRBJ2-7; D: .; size: .; DNA: TGTGCCAGCAGCCACACCGTCTATGCCGAGCAGTACTTC; CDR3: CASSHTVYAEQYF
V: TRBV6-1; J: TRBJ2-7; D: .; size: few; DNA: TGTGCCAGCAGTGATCTTTTCAGGTTTGGGCTTTCCTACGAGCAGTACTTC; CDR3: CASSDLFRFGLSYEQYF
V: TRBV6-1; J: TRBJ2-2; D: .; size: many; DNA: TGTGCCAGCAGTCCCCGGACAGACACCGGGGAGCTGTTTTTT; CDR3: CASSPRTDTGELFF
V: TRBV28; J: TRBJ1-1; D: TRBD1; size: .; DNA: TGTGCCAGCACCCCGAGGGGGCTCAATACTGAAGCTTTCTTT; CDR3: CASTPRGLNTEAFF
V: TRBV7-6; J: TRBJ1-1; D: TRBD1; size: many; DNA: TGTGCCAGCAGCGCAGGGGGCAATGAAGCTTTCTTT; CDR3: CASSAGGNEAFF
V: TRBV20-1; J: TRBJ1-1; D: .; size: many; DNA: TGCAGTGCTAGAGAGGTGGTCCGGAGGCAAGCTTTCTTT; CDR3: CSAREVVRRQAFF
V: TRBV28; J: TRBJ2-7; D: .; size: many; DNA: TGTGCCAGCACCTCCCCCCCCTACGAGCAGTACTTC; CDR3: CASTSPPYEQYF
V: TRBV11-2; J: TRBJ2-5; D: .; size: many; DNA: TGTGCCAGCAGCTTAGATTCCGAGACCCAGTACTTC; CDR3: CASSLDSETQYF
V: TRBV10-3; J: TRBJ2-7; D: .; size: many; DNA: TGTGCCACCCTAGACAGATTCTCCTACGAGCAGTACTTC; CDR3: CATLDRFSYEQYF
V: TRBV10-3; J: TRBJ1-5; D: .; size: many; DNA: TGTGCCACACAAACGCAGAATCAGCCCCAGCATTTT; CDR3: CATQTQNQPQHF
V: TRBV6-2/TRBV6-3; J: TRBJ2-7; D: .; size: .; DNA: TGTGCCAGCAGGACCGGTGGGGTCGGGGGCGAGCAGTACTTC; CDR3: CASRTGGVGGEQYF
V: TRBV6-1; J: TRBJ2-7; D: TRBD1; size: .; DNA: TGTGCCAGCAGTCTATTAGGGACAGTCCCCTCCTACGAGCAGTACTTC; CDR3: CASSLLGTVPSYEQYF
V: TRBV27; J: TRBJ2-7; D: TRBD2; size: .; DNA: TGTGCCAGCAGCCGCCGACTAGCGGGAGTCAACGAGCAGTACTTC; CDR3: CASSRRLAGVNEQYF
V: TRBV6-1; J: TRBJ1-5; D: TRBD1; size: many; DNA: TGTGCCAGCAGATTTGACAGGGAAAGCAATCAGCCCCAGCATTTT; CDR3: CASRFDRESNQPQHF
V: TRBV28; J: TRBJ1-5; D: .; size: many; DNA: TGTGCCAGCAGCCCCCGACAGGACAATCAGCCCCAGCATTTT; CDR3: CASSPRQDNQPQHF
V: TRBV15; J: TRBJ1-1; D: .; size: once; DNA: TGTGCCACCAAGGTATCCCGGGGAGCGAACACTGAAGCTTTCTTT; CDR3: CATKVSRGANTEAFF
V: TRBV6-4; J: TRBJ1-1; D: .; size: many; DNA: TGTGCCAGCAGCCTCGGGGTCGGGGTTGAGGGATACCAGAACACTGAAGCTTTCTTT; CDR3: CASSLGVGVEGYQNTEAFF
V: TRBV6-1; J: TRBJ1-5; D: TRBD1; size: many; DNA: TGTGCCAGCAGTGCCGACAGGGGGCGGGTTCAGCCCCAGCATTTT; CDR3: CASSADRGRVQPQHF
V: TRBV28; J: TRBJ1-2; D: .; size: .; DNA: TGTGCCAGCAGTTTGTCCAGAGATGGTGGTGGCTACACCTTC; CDR3: CASSLSRDGGGYTF
V: TRBV7-2; J: TRBJ2-7; D: .; size: .; DNA: TGTGCCAGCAGCCCCGACCGGACTACCTACGAGCAGTACTTC; CDR3: CASSPDRTTYEQYF
V: TRBV20-1; J: TRBJ1-1; D: TRBD1; size: many; DNA: TGCAGTGGATTGACAGGGGTCGCCACTGAAGCTTTCTTT; CDR3: CSGLTGVATEAFF
V: TRBV27; J: TRBJ2-7; D: .; size: many; DNA: TGTGCCAGCAGTTTTCTGGGGACCTACGAGCAGTACTTC; CDR3: CASSFLGTYEQYF
V: TRBV7-3; J: TRBJ1-1; D: .; size: many; DNA: TGTGCCAGCAGTTTGAAGCGGGACACTGAAGCTTTCTTT; CDR3: CASSLKRDTEAFF
V: TRBV27; J: TRBJ2-7; D: .; size: many; DNA: TGTGCCAGCAGTTTCGGCCCCTCCTACGAGCAGTACTTC; CDR3: CASSFGPSYEQYF
V: TRBV6-5; J: TRBJ1-5; D: TRBD1; size: .; DNA: TGTGCCAGCAGTTACGGAACAGGGGCAATATATCAGCCCCAGCATTTT; CDR3: CASSYGTGAIYQPQHF
V: TRBV29-1; J: TRBJ2-5; D: .; size: many; DNA: TGCAGCGTTACTAGTTCGGTCGAGACCCAGTACTTC; CDR3: CSVTSSVETQYF
V: TRBV29-1; J: TRBJ1-1; D: .; size: many; DNA: TGCAGCCCCGGACGTTTGTCGAACACTGAAGCTTTCTTT; CDR3: CSPGRLSNTEAFF
V: TRBV7-9; J: TRBJ2-7; D: .; size: many; DNA: TGTGCCAGCAGCACCTACTCCTACGAGCAGTACTTC; CDR3: CASSTYSYEQYF
V: TRBV6-5; J: TRBJ1-2; D: .; size: many; DNA: TGTGCCAGCAGTTACTATGGACAGATTAATGGCTACACCTTC; CDR3: CASSYYGQINGYTF
V: TRBV30; J: TRBJ2-7; D: .; size: .; DNA: TGTGCCTGGAGTGCACGAAAGGGAACCGTCTACGAGCAGTACTTC; CDR3: CAWSARKGTVYEQYF
V: TRBV12-3/TRBV12-4; J: TRBJ2-7; D: TRBD2; size: once; DNA: TGTGCCAGCAGGACTAGCGGGGGGACCTACGAGCAGTACTTC; CDR3: CASRTSGGTYEQYF
V: TRBV12-3/TRBV12-4; J: TRBJ2-7; D: TRBD2; size: once; DNA: TGTGCCAGCAGTCCTAGCGGGGGCGAGTACGAGCAGTACTTC; CDR3: CASSPSGGEYEQYF
V: TRBV12-3/TRBV12-4; J: TRBJ2-7; D: .; size: few; DNA: TGTGCCAGCAGCCATATTGGGGCCTACGAGCAGTACTTC; CDR3: CASSHIGAYEQYF
V: TRBV19; J: TRBJ1-1; D: TRBD1; size: many; DNA: TGTGCCAGTAGTAGGAAGGGGGCAAAGGGGACCACTGAAGCTTTCTTT; CDR3: CASSRKGAKGTTEAFF
V: TRBV25-1; J: TRBJ1-5; D: .; size: many; DNA: TGTGCCAGCAGTGAATATGGGAGCAATCAGCCCCAGCATTTT; CDR3: CASSEYGSNQPQHF
V: TRBV5-1; J: TRBJ2-2; D: .; size: many; DNA: TGCGCCAGCAGCGTACAGGGTTTCACCGGGGAGCTGTTTTTT; CDR3: CASSVQGFTGELFF
V: TRBV20-1; J: TRBJ2-5; D: .; size: many; DNA: TGCAGTGCTAGTAGTCCTAGCGTCTGGGAGACCCAGTACTTC; CDR3: CSASSPSVWETQYF
V: TRBV11-1; J: TRBJ1-1; D: .; size: .; DNA: TGTGCCAGCAGCTTAGGAGGGACGGAGAACACTGAAGCTTTCTTT; CDR3: CASSLGGTENTEAFF